The 12 T cell receptor beta chains listed next were all sequenced from one sample in a study of T-cell reconstitution after alpha-beta-depleted transplantation in children. Unique molecular identifiers featured in how the TCRbeta library was prepared. TCRdb reanalysed the PCR reads using MiXCR and keeps one entry per CDR3 protein. The sample lists fewer than 550,000 distinct CDR3 sequences, 9.5% to 12% occurring once. This sample comprised PBMCs, mostly from graft donor cells, obtained 180 days after TCRalphabeta/CD19-depleted stem cell transplant. The source is a female patient between 2 and 15 years old who had a stem cell transplant for aplastic anemia, so the T cells may come from the graft donor.

This clonotype appeared a few times. The rearrangement joins TRBV9 to TRBJ2-1, with TRBD2 matching 9 bases. From germline, CDR1 is SGDLS and CDR2 YYNGEE. The CDR3 length is 16 residues. J was trimmed by 7 bases and V by 0 bases; bases with no gene match: 8. CDR3 sequence: CASSVGGSGRINEQFF. As DNA, the CDR3 is TGTGCCAGCAGCGTAGGGGGGAGCGGGAGGATAAATGAGCAGTTCTTC.

This clonotype has only one observation. V and J are TRBV21-1 and TRBJ1-1; the table gives TRBD1 as D, unverified against the DNA. TRBV21-1 is assigned pseudogene status. The CDR3 is 12 amino acids. CDR3: CARRPDRAEAFF. The CDR3 coding sequence is TGTGCCAGGAGGCCGGACAGGGCAGAAGCTTTCTTT.

This clonotype was recorded a few times. The V gene is TRBV10-3, the J gene TRBJ2-7; 7 nucleotides match TRBD1. The CDR3 is 13 residues long. Trimming took 5 bases from V and 5 from J; bases not matched to a gene: 6. Germline V gives CDR1 ENHRY, CDR2 SYGVKD. The CDR3 spells CAISLTGVHEQYF. Written as DNA, the CDR3 is TGTGCCATCAGTCTCACAGGGGTCCACGAGCAGTACTTC.

The sample holds a few counts of this clonotype. The CDR3 DNA sequence: TGTGCCAGCAGTTTAACGCTAAGTGATACGCAGTATTTT. It encodes CASSLTLSDTQYF. The rearrangement links TRBV12-3 or TRBV12-4 to TRBJ2-3; D unresolved. The CDR3 is 13 residues long. The V and J ends lost 2 bases and 6 bases respectively, with 9 bases between them.

This rearrangement joins TRBV2 to TRBJ1-1; D ambiguous. Per germline, CDR1 SNHLY and CDR2 FYNNEI. Deletions cut 4 bases from V and 5 bases from J, with 17 bases between. CDR3 length equals 15 residues. In DNA, the CDR3 is TGTGCCAGCAGTGGCAGGAACGCCATGGGGACTGAAGCTTTCTTT. This codes for CASSGRNAMGTEAFF. The entire variable domain, with the rest obtained from reference TRBV2 and TRBJ1-1, is as follows: EPEVTQTPSHQVTQMGQEVILRCVPISNHLYFYWYRQILGQKVEFLVSFYNNEISEKSEIFDDQFSVERPDGSNFTLKIRSTKLEDSAMYFCASSGRNAMGTEAFFGQGTRLTVV.

The chain is built from TRBV12-3 or TRBV12-4 and TRBJ2-5; D is perhaps TRBD2 (6 bases). There are 11 residues in the CDR3. V shed 8 bases and J shed 9 bases, with 13 bases lying between them. The CDR3 here is CASGDRGSQYF. The CDR3 bases are TGTGCCAGCGGAGACCGGGGGTCCCAGTACTTC.

This clonotype was seen more than once but under ten times. This sequence joins TRBV19 and TRBJ2-1, with D maybe TRBD2 (5 bases). The CDR3 is made up of 14 amino acids. Germline V lookup: CDR1 LNHDA, CDR2 SQIVND (reference sequence). Trimming took 3 bases from V and 6 from J, leaving 12 bases between them. CDR3 in DNA: TGTGCCAGTAGTATCCAAGTGGACTCCAATGAGCAGTTCTTC. Protein product: CASSIQVDSNEQFF.

This clonotype was observed a few times. The V gene is TRBV18, the J gene TRBJ1-2; tentative D call: TRBD1 (5 bases). V lost 4 bases and J lost 5, with 20 bases in between. Per germline, CDR1 KGHSH and CDR2 LQKENI. This CDR3 comprises 16 residues. CDR3: CASSQNFRGAKYGYTF. CDR3 nucleotides: TGTGCCAGCTCACAAAACTTTAGGGGAGCGAAATATGGCTACACCTTC. The full variable domain, in which reference TRBV18 and TRBJ1-2 provide the parts outside the CDR3, is NAGVMQNPRHLVRRRGQEARLRCSPMKGHSHVYWYRQLPEEGLKFMVYLQKENIIDESGMPKERFSAEFPKEGPSILRIQQVVRGDSAAYFCASSQNFRGAKYGYTFGSGTRLTVV.

The genes are TRBV25-1 and TRBJ2-3; perhaps D is TRBD1 or TRBD2 (6 bases each). The CDR3 runs to 17 residues. Germline CDR1 reads MGHDK; CDR2 reads SYGVNS. The germline V and J ends were trimmed by 5 bases and 0 bases, with 18 bases remaining between them. The CDR3 reads CASSRLWQGTSTDTQYF. CDR3 bases: TGTGCCAGCAGTCGATTGTGGCAGGGGACTAGCACAGATACGCAGTATTTT.

This clonotype was counted only a few times. CDR3 residues: CASSLVVNGYNEQFF. Written as DNA, the CDR3 is TGTGCCAGCAGCTTAGTTGTCAACGGGTACAATGAGCAGTTCTTC. The chain has TRBV7-2 and TRBJ2-1; D remains unclear. Germline lookup yields CDR1 SGHTA and CDR2 FQGNSA. The ends were cut back, 1 base at V and 4 bases at J, with 11 bases in the middle. The CDR3 has 15 residues.

Written as DNA, the CDR3 is TGTGCCAGCAGTCCCCAGGGGGCGGGAGGGTACGAGCAGTACGTC. This translates into CASSPQGAGGYEQYV. V gene TRBV27 combines with J gene TRBJ2-7, with D possibly matching TRBD2 (9 bases). The CDR3 has 15 amino acids. Germline-derived CDR1 and CDR2 are MNHEY and SMNVEV (reference sequence). The germline V and J ends were trimmed by 5 bases and 4 bases, with 18 bases remaining between them.

The chain combines TRBV5-1 with TRBJ2-1, with TRBD2 matching over 7 bases. The CDR3 consists of 16 residues. CDR1 is SGHRS and CDR2 is YFSETQ in the germline V gene. V dropped 6 bases and J dropped 4; count of bases not matched to a gene: 13. CDR3 DNA sequence: TGCGCCAGCACGGGCGGGAGTACCCACTTATACAATGAGCAGTTCTTC. It yields the protein CASTGGSTHLYNEQFF.